This is a list of T cell receptor beta chains from one sample in a study of CD8+ T cells in alopecia areata. Data came from immunoSEQ multiplex PCR; TCRdb stores just in-frame clones and leaves some out. The data hold 110,000 or so clones, with 56% observed a single time. The sample was CD4+ T cells sorted from blood, taken at week 24, from a patient treated with tofacitinib. The receptors stem from a human donor with alopecia areata. CDR3s include the opening cysteine and the closing phenylalanine or tryptophan. D genes are given only for firm matches. Size is stated for part of the rows, as once, few or many counts, or as a class when the clone is expanded.

j_call d_call clone_size v_call cdr3_nt cdr3_aa
TRBJ2-2 . few TRBV7-9 TGTGCCAGCAGCCCCGCTTCAGGGGTAATGTACACCGGGGAGCTGTTTTTT CASSPASGVMYTGELFF
TRBJ1-4 . . TRBV2 TGTGCCAGCAGCCTAATTGCAACTAATGAAAAACTGTTTTTT CASSLIATNEKLFF
TRBJ2-5 TRBD2 once TRBV7-2 TGTGCCAGCAGCTCGCGGCGGGGGGAGACCCAGTACTTC CASSSRRGETQYF
TRBJ2-7 TRBD2 . TRBV6-5 TGTGCCAGCAGTTACTCCGGGTGGGGGGGCTACGAGCAGTACTTC CASSYSGWGGYEQYF
TRBJ1-1 . . TRBV5-1 TGCGCCAGCAGCTTGGGGACAGCTCTTAACACTGAAGCTTTCTTT CASSLGTALNTEAFF
TRBJ1-1 . many TRBV19 TGTGCCAGTAGTGACTGGCACACTGAAGCTTTCTTT CASSDWHTEAFF
TRBJ2-5 . . TRBV5-1 TGCGCCAGCAGCCCGCCGGGACTGCCGCAGACCCAGTACTTC CASSPPGLPQTQYF
TRBJ2-7 . . TRBV5-1 TGCGCCAGCAGCTTGACCAGCGACGAGCAGTACTTC CASSLTSDEQYF
TRBJ2-2 . once TRBV2 TGTGCCAGCAGTGAGGTTAACAGGTTAAGCGGGGAGCTGTTTTTT CASSEVNRLSGELFF
TRBJ2-7 TRBD1 few TRBV29-1 TGCAGCGCCGCGGAGCCAGGGGGCTCCTACGAGCAGTACTTC CSAAEPGGSYEQYF
TRBJ2-7 . . TRBV30 TGTGCCTGGAGCGGGTCCTACGAGCAGTACTTC CAWSGSYEQYF
TRBJ1-2 . . TRBV29-1 TGCAGCGTTGCGGCACTGCAGAGGAACTATGGCTACACCTTC CSVAALQRNYGYTF
TRBJ1-1 . . TRBV7-9 TGTGCCAGCAGCACGGCAGGGACTGGTGAAGCTTTCTTT CASSTAGTGEAFF
TRBJ1-1 . . TRBV4-2 TGTGCCAGCAGCCAAGAGTACGGGAACACTGAAGCTTTCTTT CASSQEYGNTEAFF
TRBJ2-3 . . TRBV5-6 TGTGCCAGCAGTTACCTCGCGGCAGATACGCAGTATTTT CASSYLAADTQYF
TRBJ2-6 . . TRBV4-2 TGTGCCAGCAGCCAAGCTGGCCTCAGGACTGGGGCCAACGTCCTGACTTTC CASSQAGLRTGANVLTF
TRBJ1-5 . . TRBV29-1 TGCAGCGTCATCTTGGCAGGCAATCAGCCCCAGCATTTT CSVILAGNQPQHF
TRBJ1-6 . . TRBV5-4 TGTGCCAGCAGCCCGGGACAAGGAACACCCCTCCACTTT CASSPGQGTPLHF
TRBJ1-4 . . TRBV10-2 TGCGCCAGCAGTGAGTCCCCCAACGGGAATGAAAAACTGTTTTTT CASSESPNGNEKLFF
TRBJ1-2 . . TRBV27 TGTGCCAGCAGTTTCACCCGGGATTTTAACTATGGCTACACCTTC CASSFTRDFNYGYTF
TRBJ1-1 . few TRBV30 TGTGCCTGGAGTTTAACGCGACAAGGGAAAGCTTTCTTT CAWSLTRQGKAFF
TRBJ2-3 . few TRBV7-3 TGTGCCAGCAGCTTTGCTAGCACAGATACGCAGTATTTT CASSFASTDTQYF
TRBJ1-1 . few TRBV29-1 TGCAGCATGATCCGGGAATTAGAAGCTTTCTTT CSMIRELEAFF
TRBJ1-3 . . TRBV7-2 TGTGCCAGCAGCTTAGCAGGCAGGGGAAACACCATATATTTT CASSLAGRGNTIYF
TRBJ1-6 . few TRBV7-2 TGTGCCAGCAGCTTGATGACGGGTAACAATTCACCCCTCCACTTT CASSLMTGNNSPLHF
TRBJ1-1 . . TRBV4-3 TGCGCCAGCAGCCAAGAACCGAACACTGAAGCTTTCTTT CASSQEPNTEAFF
TRBJ1-6 TRBD1 few TRBV23-1 TGCGCCCGCCACGGGCCAGCAGGGGGCCCCCTCCACTTT CARHGPAGGPLHF
TRBJ2-7 TRBD1 . TRBV18 TGTGCCAGCTCACCTACGACAGGGGGCCCCTACGAGCAGTACTTC CASSPTTGGPYEQYF
TRBJ1-3 . . TRBV30 TGTGCCTGGACACAGGGCCTCTCTGGAAACACCATATATTTT CAWTQGLSGNTIYF
TRBJ1-4 . once TRBV7-9 TGTGCCAGCAGCCTTGACCGTGAAAAACTGTTTTTT CASSLDREKLFF
TRBJ2-1 . . TRBV7-9 TGTGCCGGAATCCATGTCAATGAGCAGTTCTTC CAGIHVNEQFF
TRBJ2-2 . . TRBV5-6 TGTGCCAGCAGCTTGGGACTAGTGAACACCGGGGAGCTGTTTTTT CASSLGLVNTGELFF
TRBJ1-6 . . TRBV2 TGTGCCAGCAAAGTTTCGGGGGGACCTAATTCACCCCTCCACTTT CASKVSGGPNSPLHF